This T cell receptor (beta chain) was sequenced for a study of tumor and adjacent non-tumor tissue in lung cancer. General study findings and limits: Top 100 clones took a larger repertoire share in normal lung. Higher tumor TCR diversity was associated with shorter survival. Tumor tissue had significantly higher TCR diversity than normal lung.

The germline V gene has CDR1 SGHDT and CDR2 YYEEEE. CDR3 length equals 14 residues. With 2 bases removed from V and 4 bases from J, the gap between germline ends came to 13 bases. With respect to this clonotype: As yet, its antigen is unknown.

A modified ARM-PCR protocol with three rounds of nested PCR amplified TCRbeta. TCRdb itself ran the multiplex PCR reads through MiXCR, one entry per CDR3 protein. Found here are fewer than 120,000 distinct CDR3 sequences, 75% to 90% of them singletons; the top ten hold 20% to 25%. No cell sorting was done before RNA was extracted from the tissue. The specimen sequenced was lung tumor tissue. J is TRBJ2-7 and V is TRBV5-6, with a possible D match to TRBD1 (5 bases). This clonotype originated in a man aged 70 or older with non-small cell lung cancer. The CDR3 DNA follows: TGTGCCAGCAGCTTAGGGGTGAATTATTACGAGCAGTACTTC. Its translation: CASSLGVNYYEQYF.